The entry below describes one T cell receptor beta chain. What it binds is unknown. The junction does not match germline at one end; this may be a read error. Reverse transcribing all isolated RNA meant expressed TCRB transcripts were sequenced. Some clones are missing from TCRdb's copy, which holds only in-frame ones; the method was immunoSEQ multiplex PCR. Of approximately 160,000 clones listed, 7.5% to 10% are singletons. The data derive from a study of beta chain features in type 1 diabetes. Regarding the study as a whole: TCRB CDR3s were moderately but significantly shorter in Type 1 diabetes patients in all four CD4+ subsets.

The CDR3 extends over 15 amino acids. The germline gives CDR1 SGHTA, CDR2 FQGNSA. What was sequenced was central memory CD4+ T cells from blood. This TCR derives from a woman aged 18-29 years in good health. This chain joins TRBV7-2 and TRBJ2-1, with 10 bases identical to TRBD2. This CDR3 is CASSLAGDYYNEQFF. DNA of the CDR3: TGTGCCAGCAGCCTAGCGGGGGACTACTACAATGAGCAGTTCTTC.